This TCR beta chain is drawn from a study of blood T cell repertoires in COVID-19. Across the study: In each case, the material was cDNA or gDNA derived from T cells, B-cell-depleted T cells, or PBMCs.

Trimming cost V 4 bases and J 7 bases, with 15 bases left between them. Germline lookup yields CDR1 SGHVS and CDR2 FQNEAQ. This CDR3 has 14 amino acids. Original data processing: Nucleated cell counts were estimated from reference gene primer amplification. The assay was immunoSEQ multiplex PCR, and TCRdb's table has in-frame clones only and misses some. That table gives V, J and clone size, and the DNA gave D and trimming. There are about 180,000 clones in the sample; roughly 85% occur only once, and around 9.9% lies in the top ten. This clonotype was sampled from a human donor with active or convalescent COVID-19. The donor label of this sample is uncertain. Sequenced input: peripheral blood. J is TRBJ2-3 and V is TRBV7-8; possibly TRBD2 for D (5 bases). CDR3 DNA sequence: TGTGCCAGCAGCTCTATCGGGGAATTCAATACGCAGTATTTT. The encoded protein is CASSSIGEFNTQYF.